This is a list of T cell receptor beta chains from one sample in a study of T cell changes during pregnancy in multiple sclerosis. The assay was immunoSEQ multiplex PCR, and TCRdb's table has in-frame clones only and misses some. Of 65,000 to 80,000 clones listed, roughly 93% were seen once; the top ten hold approximately 0.99%. The sample was peripheral blood, taken in the first trimester of pregnancy. The receptors come from a female donor with multiple sclerosis, enrolled in a pregnancy study. The CDR3 runs from the conserved cysteine through the conserved F or W. The order of the fields is clone size, D gene, V gene, J gene, CDR3 protein, CDR3 DNA. The D gene is left open where the match is weak. Where a row states a size, it is once, few, many or the class of an expanded clone; other rows omit it.

-,-,TRBV18,TRBJ2-3,CASSPGPHADTQYF,TGTGCCAGCTCACCGGGGCCACACGCAGATACGCAGTATTTT
-,-,TRBV27,TRBJ2-7,CASSLSNGYEQYF,TGTGCCAGCAGTTTATCGAACGGTTACGAGCAGTACTTC
once,-,TRBV5-6,TRBJ2-7,CASSFLYEQYF,TGTGCCAGCAGCTTCCTATACGAGCAGTACTTC
-,TRBD1,TRBV15,TRBJ1-4,CATSRSDRGTEKLFF,TGTGCCACCAGCCGATCAGACAGGGGGACTGAAAAACTGTTTTTT
-,-,TRBV5-5,TRBJ1-5,CASSPAQGYQPQHF,TGTGCCAGCAGCCCGGCCCAGGGCTATCAGCCCCAGCATTTT
once,TRBD1,TRBV11-1,TRBJ1-5,CASSLDRDRGLGQPQHF,TGTGCCAGCAGCTTAGACCGGGACAGGGGGCTTGGACAGCCCCAGCATTTT
once,-,TRBV9,TRBJ1-2,CASGRGGEDGYTF,TGTGCCAGCGGTAGGGGGGGCGAGGATGGCTACACCTTC
-,TRBD1,TRBV27,TRBJ2-7,CASSIGTGYEQYF,TGTGCCAGCAGTATCGGGACAGGTTACGAGCAGTACTTC
-,TRBD2,TRBV5-1,TRBJ2-5,CASSTGTSGGPGETQYF,TGCGCCAGCAGCACCGGGACTAGCGGGGGGCCGGGAGAGACCCAGTACTTC
-,-,TRBV4-1,TRBJ1-2,CASSQDPAGDYYGYTF,TGCGCCAGCAGCCAAGATCCGGCAGGGGATTACTATGGCTACACCTTC
-,TRBD1,TRBV5-1,TRBJ2-7,CASSLVGGLSGEQYF,TGCGCCAGCAGCTTGGTAGGGGGCCTCTCGGGCGAGCAGTACTTC
-,TRBD2,TRBV30,TRBJ2-1,CAWSTGTSNEQFF,TGTGCCTGGAGCACCGGGACTAGCAATGAGCAGTTCTTC
-,-,TRBV19,TRBJ1-1,CASRPQGHATEAFF,TGTGCCAGTAGACCTCAGGGGCACGCCACTGAAGCTTTCTTT
-,TRBD1,TRBV14,TRBJ1-1,CASSWGQANTEAFF,TGTGCCAGCAGCTGGGGACAGGCGAACACTGAAGCTTTCTTT
-,-,TRBV5-1,TRBJ1-3,CASSLWQGLSGNTIYF,TGCGCCAGCAGCTTGTGGCAGGGTCTCTCTGGAAACACCATATATTTT
-,TRBD2,TRBV9,TRBJ2-7,CASSVESGGYEQYF,TGTGCCAGCAGCGTAGAGAGCGGGGGCTACGAGCAGTACTTC
-,TRBD1,TRBV7-2,TRBJ1-1,CASRIGQGAVGAFF,TGTGCCAGCAGGATTGGACAGGGGGCGGTCGGAGCTTTCTTT
once,TRBD1,TRBV7-8,TRBJ1-2,CASSSVPGQGGGHYGYTF,TGTGCCAGCAGCTCCGTCCCGGGACAGGGAGGAGGGCACTATGGCTACACCTTC
-,-,TRBV7-3,TRBJ2-2,CASSSAGSFTGELFF,TGTGCCAGCAGCTCAGCGGGTAGCTTCACCGGGGAGCTGTTTTTT